This record looks at one T cell receptor (beta chain) sequence and its context. This CDR3 comprises 16 residues. Deletions cut 3 bases from V and 0 bases from J, with 13 bases between. Germline values: CDR1 SGDLS, CDR2 YYNGEE. TCRdb's table, derived via immunoSEQ multiplex PCR, lists solely in-frame clones and lacks some. The sample includes fewer than 80,000 clones, 92% seen only once; the top ten take less than 2%. The data stem from a study of T cell changes during pregnancy in multiple sclerosis. The V and J genes are TRBV9 and TRBJ2-1, with D possibly TRBD2 on 6 matching bases. This specimen consisted of peripheral blood, obtained in the third trimester of pregnancy. The sequence derives from a female donor in good health, enrolled as a control in a pregnancy study. In DNA, the CDR3 is TGTGCCAGCAGCGGGGGAGGAACGGCCTCCTACAATGAGCAGTTCTTC. Its translation: CASSGGGTASYNEQFF.